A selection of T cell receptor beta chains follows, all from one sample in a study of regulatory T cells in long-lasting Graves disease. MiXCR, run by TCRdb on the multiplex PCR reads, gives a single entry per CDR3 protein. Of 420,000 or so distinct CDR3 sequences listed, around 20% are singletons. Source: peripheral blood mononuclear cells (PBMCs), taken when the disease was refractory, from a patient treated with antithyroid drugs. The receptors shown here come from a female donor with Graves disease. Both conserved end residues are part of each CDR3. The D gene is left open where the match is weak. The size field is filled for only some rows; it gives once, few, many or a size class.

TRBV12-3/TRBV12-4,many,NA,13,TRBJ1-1,CASTLAENTEAFF,TGTGCCAGCACCCTAGCAGAGAACACTGAAGCTTTCTTT
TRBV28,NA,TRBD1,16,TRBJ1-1,CASRAGTGEGVTEAFF,TGTGCCAGCAGGGCCGGGACAGGGGAAGGAGTCACTGAAGCTTTCTTT
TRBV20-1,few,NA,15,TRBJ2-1,CSARGAPSSYNEQFF,TGCAGTGCTAGAGGCGCACCGAGCTCCTACAATGAGCAGTTCTTC
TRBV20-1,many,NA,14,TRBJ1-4,CSANPGRVNEKLFF,TGCAGTGCTAATCCGGGCAGGGTCAACGAAAAACTGTTTTTT
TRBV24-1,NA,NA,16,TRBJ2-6,CATSDRVNSGANVLTF,TGTGCCACCAGTGATAGAGTTAACTCTGGGGCCAACGTCCTGACTTTC
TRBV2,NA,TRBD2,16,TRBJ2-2,CASSPTSGRATGELFF,TGTGCCAGCAGCCCCACTAGCGGGAGGGCTACCGGGGAGCTGTTTTTT
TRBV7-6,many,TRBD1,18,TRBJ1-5,CASSPETGQAYSNQPQHF,TGTGCCAGCAGCCCCGAAACGGGACAGGCCTATAGCAATCAGCCCCAGCATTTT
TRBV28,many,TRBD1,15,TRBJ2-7,CASRQGTGTTYEQYF,TGTGCCAGCAGGCAAGGGACAGGGACTACCTACGAGCAGTACTTC
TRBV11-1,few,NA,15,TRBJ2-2,CASSLSRKNTGELFF,TGTGCCAGCAGCTTATCGCGGAAGAACACCGGGGAGCTGTTTTTT
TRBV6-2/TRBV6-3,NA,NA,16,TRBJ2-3,CAIKITGQFSTDTQYF,TGTGCCATCAAGATAACAGGACAGTTTAGCACAGATACGCAGTATTTT
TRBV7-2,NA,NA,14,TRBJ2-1,CASSRGLLYNEQFF,TGTGCCAGCAGCAGGGGACTCCTCTACAATGAGCAGTTCTTC
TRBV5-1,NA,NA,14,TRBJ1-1,CASSLTAMNTEAFF,TGCGCCAGCAGCTTGACAGCCATGAACACTGAAGCTTTCTTT
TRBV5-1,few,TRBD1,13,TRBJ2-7,CASSWTGNHEQYF,TGCGCCAGCAGCTGGACAGGGAACCACGAGCAGTACTTC
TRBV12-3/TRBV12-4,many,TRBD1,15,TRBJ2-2,CASRGTGINTGELFF,TGTGCCAGCAGGGGGACAGGGATTAACACCGGGGAGCTGTTTTTT
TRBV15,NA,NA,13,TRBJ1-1,CATSNSLNTEAFF,TGTGCCACCAGCAACAGTTTGAACACTGAAGCTTTCTTT
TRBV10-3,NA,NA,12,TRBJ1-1,CAISEQEAEAFF,TGTGCCATCAGTGAACAGGAGGCTGAAGCTTTCTTT
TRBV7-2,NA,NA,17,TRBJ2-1,CASSSQGRGETYNEQFF,TGTGCCAGCAGCTCCCAAGGTAGAGGTGAAACCTACAATGAGCAGTTCTTC
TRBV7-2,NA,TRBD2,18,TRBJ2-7,CASSSKTSGSSATREQYF,TGTGCCAGCAGCTCCAAAACTAGCGGGTCCTCAGCCACCCGCGAGCAGTACTTC
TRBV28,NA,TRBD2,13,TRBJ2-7,CASQTSGASLQYF,TGTGCCAGCCAGACTAGCGGGGCGTCGCTGCAGTACTTC
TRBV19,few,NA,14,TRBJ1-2,CASISGRGYYGYTF,TGTGCCAGTATTTCGGGCAGGGGATACTATGGCTACACCTTC
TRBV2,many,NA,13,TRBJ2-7,CASRESRWGEQYF,TGTGCCAGCAGAGAGTCTAGGTGGGGTGAGCAGTACTTC
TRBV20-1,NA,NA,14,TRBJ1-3,CSAYATGSGNTIYF,TGCAGTGCTTATGCCACGGGTTCTGGAAACACCATATATTTT
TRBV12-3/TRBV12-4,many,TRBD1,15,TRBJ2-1,CASRGGQGSYNEQFF,TGTGCCAGCAGGGGGGGACAGGGATCCTACAATGAGCAGTTCTTC
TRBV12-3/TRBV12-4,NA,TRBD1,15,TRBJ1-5,CASSMLGQGYQPQHF,TGTGCCAGCAGCATGCTGGGACAGGGTTATCAGCCCCAGCATTTT
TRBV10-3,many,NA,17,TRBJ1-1,CAISESPGPTKRTEAFF,TGTGCCATCAGTGAGTCACCGGGACCCACAAAGCGGACTGAAGCTTTCTTT
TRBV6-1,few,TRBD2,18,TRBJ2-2,CASSPQHGTSGGTGELFF,TGTGCCAGCAGTCCACAACACGGGACTAGCGGGGGAACCGGGGAGCTGTTTTTT
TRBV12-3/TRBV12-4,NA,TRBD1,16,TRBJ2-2,CASTFPGQGYTGELFF,TGTGCCAGCACCTTTCCGGGACAGGGCTATACCGGGGAGCTGTTTTTT
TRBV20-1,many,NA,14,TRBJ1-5,CSATYRVGNQPQHF,TGCAGTGCCACTTACAGGGTCGGCAATCAGCCCCAGCATTTT
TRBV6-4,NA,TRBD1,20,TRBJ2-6,CASSYSTGTGGSGGANVLTF,TGTGCCAGCAGTTACTCGACGGGGACAGGGGGCTCGGGCGGGGCCAACGTCCTGACTTTC
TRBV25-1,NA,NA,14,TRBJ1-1,CASSDRVSNTEAFF,TGTGCCAGCAGTGACAGGGTTTCGAACACTGAAGCTTTCTTT
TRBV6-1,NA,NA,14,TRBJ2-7,CASSEIMGTYEQYF,TGTGCCAGCAGTGAAATTATGGGTACCTACGAGCAGTACTTC
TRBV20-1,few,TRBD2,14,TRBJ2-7,CSARPGTSGYEQYF,TGCAGTGCTAGACCTGGGACTAGCGGCTACGAGCAGTACTTC
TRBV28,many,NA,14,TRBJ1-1,CASSLSGGGTEAFF,TGTGCCAGCAGTTTATCGGGGGGAGGGACTGAAGCTTTCTTT
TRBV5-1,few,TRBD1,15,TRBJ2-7,CASSLGGQGIYEQYF,TGCGCCAGCAGCTTGGGGGGACAGGGGATTTACGAGCAGTACTTC
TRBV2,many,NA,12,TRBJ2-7,CASTLDRDSAYF,TGTGCCAGTACCTTAGACAGGGACTCCGCGTACTTC
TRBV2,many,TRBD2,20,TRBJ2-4,CASRIGTSGRELRAKNIQYF,TGTGCCAGCAGGATAGGGACTAGCGGGAGGGAGCTGCGAGCCAAAAACATTCAGTACTTC
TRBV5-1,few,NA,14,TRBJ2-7,CASSLAGQLYEQYF,TGCGCCAGCAGCTTGGCCGGACAGTTATACGAGCAGTACTTC
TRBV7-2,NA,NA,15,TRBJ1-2,CANSSIDKLHYGYTF,TGTGCCAACAGCTCAATTGACAAGTTGCACTATGGCTACACCTTC
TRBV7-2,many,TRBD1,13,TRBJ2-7,CASSSWTGYEQYF,TGTGCCAGCAGTTCCTGGACAGGCTACGAGCAGTACTTC
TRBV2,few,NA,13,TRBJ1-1,CASIVKGDTEAFF,TGTGCCAGCATTGTAAAGGGGGACACTGAAGCTTTCTTT
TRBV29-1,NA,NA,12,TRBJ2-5,CSVVSTQETQYF,TGCAGCGTTGTGTCAACACAAGAGACCCAGTACTTC
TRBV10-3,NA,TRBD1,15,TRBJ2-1,CAINRGQGPNNEQFF,TGTGCCATCAACAGGGGGCAAGGTCCGAACAATGAGCAGTTCTTC
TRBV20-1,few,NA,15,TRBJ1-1,CSASPAGRRNTEAFF,TGCAGTGCTTCCCCCGCAGGACGGCGGAACACTGAAGCTTTCTTT
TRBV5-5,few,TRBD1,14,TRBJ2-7,CASRPAGTDYEQYF,TGTGCCAGCAGGCCGGCCGGGACAGACTACGAGCAGTACTTC